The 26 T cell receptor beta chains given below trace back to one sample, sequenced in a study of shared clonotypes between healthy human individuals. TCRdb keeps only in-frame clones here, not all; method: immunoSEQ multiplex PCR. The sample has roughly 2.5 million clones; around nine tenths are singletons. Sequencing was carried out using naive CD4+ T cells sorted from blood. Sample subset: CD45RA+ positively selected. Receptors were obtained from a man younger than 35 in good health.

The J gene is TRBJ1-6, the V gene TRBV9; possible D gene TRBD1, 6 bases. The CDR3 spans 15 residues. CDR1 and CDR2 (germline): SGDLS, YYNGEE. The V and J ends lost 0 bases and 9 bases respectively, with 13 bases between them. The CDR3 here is CASSVGVGASSPLHF. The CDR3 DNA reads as TGTGCCAGCAGCGTAGGCGTGGGGGCAAGTTCACCCCTCCACTTT.

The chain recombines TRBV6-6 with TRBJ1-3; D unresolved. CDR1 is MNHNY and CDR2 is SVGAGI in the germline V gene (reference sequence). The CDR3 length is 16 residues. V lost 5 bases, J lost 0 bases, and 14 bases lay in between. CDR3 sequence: CASSPDGLISGNTIYF. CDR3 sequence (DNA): TGTGCCAGCAGTCCGGACGGATTAATCTCTGGAAACACCATATATTTT.

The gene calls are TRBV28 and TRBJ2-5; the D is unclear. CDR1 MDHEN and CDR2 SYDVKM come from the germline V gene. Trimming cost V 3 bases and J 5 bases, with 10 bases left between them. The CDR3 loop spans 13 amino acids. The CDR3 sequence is CASSFKLGETQYF. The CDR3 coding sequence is TGTGCCAGCAGTTTCAAACTCGGGGAGACCCAGTACTTC.

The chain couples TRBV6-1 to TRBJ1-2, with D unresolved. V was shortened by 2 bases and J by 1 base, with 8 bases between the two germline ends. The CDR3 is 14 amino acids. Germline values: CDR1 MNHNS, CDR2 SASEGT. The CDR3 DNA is TGTGCCAGCAGTGAACGTCAGCTTAACTATGGCTACACCTTC. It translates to CASSERQLNYGYTF.

Here the CDR3 reads CATSRDGRSYEQYF. CDR3 coding DNA: TGTGCCACCAGCAGAGATGGCAGATCCTACGAGCAGTACTTC. This chain uses TRBV15 with TRBJ2-7, with D unclear. Germline V gene data show CDR1 as LNHNV and CDR2 as YYDKDF (reference sequence). The CDR3 consists of 14 residues. V lost 0 bases, J lost 1 base, and 7 bases lay in between. Variable domain in full (rest from reference TRBV15 and TRBJ2-7): DAMVIQNPRYQVTQFGKPVTLSCSQTLNHNVMYWYQQKSSQAPKLLFHYYDKDFNNEADTPDNFQSRRPNTSFCFLDIRSPGLGDTAMYLCATSRDGRSYEQYFGPGTRLTVT.

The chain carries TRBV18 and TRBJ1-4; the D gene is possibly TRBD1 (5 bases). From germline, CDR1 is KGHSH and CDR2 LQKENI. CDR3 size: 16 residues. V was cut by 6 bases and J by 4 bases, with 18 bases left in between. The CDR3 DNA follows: TGTGCCAGCTCTCCCCGCGACAGATGGGGTAATGAAAAACTGTTTTTT. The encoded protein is CASSPRDRWGNEKLFF.

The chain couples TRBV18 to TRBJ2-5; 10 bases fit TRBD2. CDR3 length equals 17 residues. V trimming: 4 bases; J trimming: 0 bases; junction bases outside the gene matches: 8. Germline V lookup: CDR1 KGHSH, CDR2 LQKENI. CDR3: CASSLRTSGNYQETQYF. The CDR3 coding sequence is TGTGCCAGCTCACTCAGGACTAGCGGCAACTACCAAGAGACCCAGTACTTC.

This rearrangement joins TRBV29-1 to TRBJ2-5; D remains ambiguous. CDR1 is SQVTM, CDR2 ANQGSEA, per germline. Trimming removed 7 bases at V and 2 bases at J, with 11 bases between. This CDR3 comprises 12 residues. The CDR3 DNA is TGCAGCGCCGGACGGCAGCAAGAGACCCAGTACTTC. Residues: CSAGRQQETQYF.

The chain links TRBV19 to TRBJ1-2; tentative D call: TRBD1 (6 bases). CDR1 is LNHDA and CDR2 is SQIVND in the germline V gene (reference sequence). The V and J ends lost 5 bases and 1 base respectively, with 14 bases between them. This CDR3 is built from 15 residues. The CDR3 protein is CASSPQDSDNYGYTF. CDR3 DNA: TGTGCCAGTAGTCCTCAGGACAGTGATAACTATGGCTACACCTTC.

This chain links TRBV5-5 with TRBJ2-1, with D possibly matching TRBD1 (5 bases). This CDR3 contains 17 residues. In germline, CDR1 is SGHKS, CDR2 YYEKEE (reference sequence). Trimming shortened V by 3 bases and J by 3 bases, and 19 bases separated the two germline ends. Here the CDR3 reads CASSSALLDRDYNEQFF. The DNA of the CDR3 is TGTGCCAGCAGCTCAGCCCTTCTTGACAGAGACTACAATGAGCAGTTCTTC.

The CDR3 sequence: CASSFPSVDTQYF. The CDR3 DNA reads TGTGCCAGCAGTTTTCCGAGCGTGGATACGCAGTATTTT. This chain links TRBV5-8 with TRBJ2-3; D is undetermined. Germline V gene data show CDR1 as SGHTS and CDR2 as YDEGEE. This CDR3 is built from 13 residues. Between the trimmed V and J ends, which lost 5 bases and 6 bases, there was a span of 13 bases.

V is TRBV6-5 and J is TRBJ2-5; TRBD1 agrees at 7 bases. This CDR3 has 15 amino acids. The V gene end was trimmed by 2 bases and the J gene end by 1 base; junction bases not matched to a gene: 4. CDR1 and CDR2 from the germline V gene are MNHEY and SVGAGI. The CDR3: CASSYRGLPQETQYF. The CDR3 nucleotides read TGTGCCAGCAGTTACAGGGGGCTCCCCCAAGAGACCCAGTACTTC.

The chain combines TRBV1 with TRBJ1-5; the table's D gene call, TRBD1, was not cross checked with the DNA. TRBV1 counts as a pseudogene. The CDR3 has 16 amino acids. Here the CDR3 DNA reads TGCACCAGCAGCCGCCGGACAGGGGGCATCAATCAGCCCCAGCATTTT. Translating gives CTSSRRTGGINQPQHF.

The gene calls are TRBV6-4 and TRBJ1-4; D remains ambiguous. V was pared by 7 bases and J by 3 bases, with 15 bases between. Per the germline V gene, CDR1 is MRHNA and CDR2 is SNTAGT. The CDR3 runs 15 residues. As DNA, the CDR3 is TGTGCCAGCAAATCTATCAGGAAAGCTAATGAAAAACTGTTTTTT. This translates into CASKSIRKANEKLFF.

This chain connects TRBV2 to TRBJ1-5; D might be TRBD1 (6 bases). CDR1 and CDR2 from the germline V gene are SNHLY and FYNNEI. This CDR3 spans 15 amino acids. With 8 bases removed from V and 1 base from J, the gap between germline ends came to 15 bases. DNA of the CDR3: TGTGCCAGCCAAGGGGGGGGAGGGAGCAATCAGCCCCAGCATTTT. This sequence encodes CASQGGGGSNQPQHF.

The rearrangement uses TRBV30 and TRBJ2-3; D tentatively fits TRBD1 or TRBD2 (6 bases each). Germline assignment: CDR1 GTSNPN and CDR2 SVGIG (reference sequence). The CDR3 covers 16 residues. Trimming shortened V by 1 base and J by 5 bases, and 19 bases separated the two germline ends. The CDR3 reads CAWSAGTGGGIDTQYF. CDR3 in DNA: TGTGCCTGGAGTGCCGGGACTGGAGGGGGGATAGATACGCAGTATTTT.

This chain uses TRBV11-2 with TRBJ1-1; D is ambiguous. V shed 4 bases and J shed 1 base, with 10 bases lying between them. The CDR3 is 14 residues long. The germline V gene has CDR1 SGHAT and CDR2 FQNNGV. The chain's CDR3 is CASSSLVGNTEAFF. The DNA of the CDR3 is TGTGCCAGCAGCTCACTGGTCGGGAACACTGAAGCTTTCTTT.

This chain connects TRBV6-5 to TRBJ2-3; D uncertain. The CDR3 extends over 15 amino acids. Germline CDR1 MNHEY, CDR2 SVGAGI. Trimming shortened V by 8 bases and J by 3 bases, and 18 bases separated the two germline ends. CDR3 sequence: CASRVGGVTTDTQYF. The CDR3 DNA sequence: TGTGCCAGCCGCGTCGGTGGGGTAACGACAGATACGCAGTATTTT.

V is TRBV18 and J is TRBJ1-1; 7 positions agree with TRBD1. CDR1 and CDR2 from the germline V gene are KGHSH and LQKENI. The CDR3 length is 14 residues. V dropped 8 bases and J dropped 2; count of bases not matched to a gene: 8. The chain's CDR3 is CASGTANVNTEAFF. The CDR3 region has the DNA TGTGCCAGCGGGACAGCTAACGTTAACACTGAAGCTTTCTTT.

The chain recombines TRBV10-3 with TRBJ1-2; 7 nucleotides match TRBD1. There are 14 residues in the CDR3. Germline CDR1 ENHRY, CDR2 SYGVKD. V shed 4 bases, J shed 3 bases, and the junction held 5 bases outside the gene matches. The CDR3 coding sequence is TGTGCCATCAGTGGGAAAGGGGGCGACTATGGCTACACCTTC. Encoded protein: CAISGKGGDYGYTF.

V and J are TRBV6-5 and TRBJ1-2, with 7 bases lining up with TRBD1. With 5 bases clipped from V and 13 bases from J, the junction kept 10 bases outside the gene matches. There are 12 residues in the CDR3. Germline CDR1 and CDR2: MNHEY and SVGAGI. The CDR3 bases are TGTGCCAGCAGTCTTGACAGGGTATCGACCACCTTC. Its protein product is CASSLDRVSTTF.

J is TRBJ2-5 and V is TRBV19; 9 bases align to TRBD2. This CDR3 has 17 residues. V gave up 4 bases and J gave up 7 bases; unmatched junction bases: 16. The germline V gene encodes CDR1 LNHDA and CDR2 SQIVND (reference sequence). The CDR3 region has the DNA TGTGCCAGTAGTACCCCCGGGGCGGGAGGGCCTGACGGGACCCAGTACTTC. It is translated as CASSTPGAGGPDGTQYF.

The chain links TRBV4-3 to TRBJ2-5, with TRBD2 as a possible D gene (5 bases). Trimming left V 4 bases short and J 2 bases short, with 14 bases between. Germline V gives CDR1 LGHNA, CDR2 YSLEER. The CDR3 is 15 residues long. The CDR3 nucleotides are TGCGCCAGCAGCCCAAATCGGGGTGCTCAAGAGACCCAGTACTTC. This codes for CASSPNRGAQETQYF.

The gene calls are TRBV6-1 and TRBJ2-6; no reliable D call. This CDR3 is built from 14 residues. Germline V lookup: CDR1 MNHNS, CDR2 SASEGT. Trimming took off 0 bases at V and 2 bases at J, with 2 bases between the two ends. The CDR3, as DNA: TGTGCCAGCAGTGAAGCCCCTGGGGCCAACGTCCTGACTTTC. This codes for CASSEAPGANVLTF.

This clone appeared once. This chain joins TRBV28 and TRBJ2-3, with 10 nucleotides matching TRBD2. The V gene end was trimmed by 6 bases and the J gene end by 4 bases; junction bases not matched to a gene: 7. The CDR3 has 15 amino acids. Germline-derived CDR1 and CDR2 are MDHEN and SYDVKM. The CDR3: CASRGAGGPADTQYF. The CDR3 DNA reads TGTGCCAGCAGGGGAGCGGGGGGGCCTGCAGATACGCAGTATTTT.

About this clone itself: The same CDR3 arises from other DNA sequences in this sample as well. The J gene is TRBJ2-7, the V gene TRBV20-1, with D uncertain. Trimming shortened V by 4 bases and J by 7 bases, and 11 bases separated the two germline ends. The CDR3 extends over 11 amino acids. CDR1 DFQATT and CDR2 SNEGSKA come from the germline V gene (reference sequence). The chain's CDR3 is CSATLIGEQYF. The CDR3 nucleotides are TGCAGTGCTACTTTGATTGGTGAGCAGTACTTC.